The rows below give T cell receptor beta chains drawn from one sample of a study of blood T cell repertoires in COVID-19. The protocol was immunoSEQ multiplex PCR, while the TCRdb copy is restricted to in-frame clones and leaves out a portion. In the table there are some 100,000 clones, roughly 90% of which are singletons. The sample taken for sequencing was peripheral blood. These receptor sequences come from a man in his sixties or seventies with acute or convalescent COVID-19. Each CDR3 is given with its conserved first and last residue. D genes are given only for firm matches. Where a row states a size, it is once, few, many or the class of an expanded clone; other rows omit it.

TRBJ1-2,TRBD1,TRBV2,NA,TGTGCCAGCAGCGCGGGAGGACAGGCTAACTATGGCTACACCTTC,CASSAGGQANYGYTF
TRBJ1-2,TRBD1,TRBV25-1,NA,TGTGCCAGCAGTTCGCCCGGGACAGGGGACTATGGCTACACCTTC,CASSSPGTGDYGYTF
TRBJ2-1,TRBD1,TRBV19,NA,TGTGCCTTCGCTCGGGACAGGGTTGACAATGAGCAGTTCTTC,CAFARDRVDNEQFF
TRBJ2-6,NA,TRBV5-1,NA,TGCGCCAGCAGCTTGGACGACAGCAGCTCTGGGGCCAACGTCCTGACTTTC,CASSLDDSSSGANVLTF
TRBJ2-5,TRBD2,TRBV7-8,NA,TGTGCCAGCAGCGCTCTCGGGGGGGACGAGGAGACCCAGTACTTC,CASSALGGDEETQYF
TRBJ2-1,TRBD2,TRBV3-1/TRBV3-2,NA,TGTGCCAGCAGCCACTTCGGGGGGACCAATGAGCAGTTCTTC,CASSHFGGTNEQFF
TRBJ2-7,NA,TRBV7-9,NA,TGTGCCAGCAGCACGATCCAAGGAACTACCTACGAGCAGTACTTC,CASSTIQGTTYEQYF
TRBJ1-5,NA,TRBV2,NA,TGTGCCAGCAGTGATGAGTCGGGAGGTCAGCCCCAGCATTTT,CASSDESGGQPQHF
TRBJ1-2,NA,TRBV2,NA,TGTGCCAGCACCCAGACAGGTTCTAACTATGGCTACACCTTC,CASTQTGSNYGYTF
TRBJ2-1,TRBD1,TRBV6-5,NA,TGTGCCAGCAGCAGGGACAGAGACAATGAGCAGTTCTTC,CASSRDRDNEQFF
TRBJ1-1,NA,TRBV5-8,NA,TGTGCCAGCAGTTCTACAGGGATGAACACTGAAGCTTTCTTT,CASSSTGMNTEAFF
TRBJ2-7,TRBD1,TRBV11-2,NA,TGTGCCAGCAGCCTCACCGGGACAGGGGTCTACGAGCAGTACTTC,CASSLTGTGVYEQYF
TRBJ1-2,NA,TRBV2,once,TGTGCCAGCAGTGAAGGACAGGCCGTCATTGGTGGCTACACCTTC,CASSEGQAVIGGYTF
TRBJ1-2,TRBD1,TRBV24-1,NA,TGTGCCACCTGGACAGGGGATGGCTACACCTTC,CATWTGDGYTF
TRBJ2-7,NA,TRBV7-8,NA,TGTGCCAGCAGCTTATTGCGGGTTTACGAGCAGTACTTC,CASSLLRVYEQYF
TRBJ2-7,NA,TRBV3-1/TRBV3-2,once,TGTGCCAGCAGCCAGGCAGGTGGCTACGAGCAGTACTTC,CASSQAGGYEQYF
TRBJ2-7,TRBD1,TRBV5-6,few,TGTGCCAGCAAGACCGGGACAGGGACCTACGAGCAGTACTTC,CASKTGTGTYEQYF
TRBJ2-3,TRBD2,TRBV30,NA,TGTGCCTGGACTAGCGGGTTTCAAAGGGATACGCAGTATTTT,CAWTSGFQRDTQYF